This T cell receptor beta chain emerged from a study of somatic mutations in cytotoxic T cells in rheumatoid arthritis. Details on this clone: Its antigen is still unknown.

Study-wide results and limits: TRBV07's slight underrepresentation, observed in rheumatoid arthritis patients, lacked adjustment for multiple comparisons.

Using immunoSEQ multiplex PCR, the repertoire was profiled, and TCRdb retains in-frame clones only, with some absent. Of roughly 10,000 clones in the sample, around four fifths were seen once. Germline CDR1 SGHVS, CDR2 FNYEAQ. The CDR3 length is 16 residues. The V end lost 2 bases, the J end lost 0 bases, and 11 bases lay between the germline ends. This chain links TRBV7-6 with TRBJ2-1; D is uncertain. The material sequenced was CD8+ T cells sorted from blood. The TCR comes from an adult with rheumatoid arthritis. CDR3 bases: TGTGCCAGCAGCTTATCCGACACCGGCTCCTACAATGAGCAGTTCTTC. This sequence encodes CASSLSDTGSYNEQFF.